The clone carrying this T cell receptor beta chain was detected a few times. The CDR3 spans 13 residues. The V end was cut by 0 bases, the J end by 2 bases, with 7 bases between. Looked up from germline, CDR1 is GTSNPN and CDR2 is SVGIG (reference sequence). The data derive from a study of T-cell reconstitution after alpha-beta-depleted transplantation in children. Molecular barcoding with unique molecular identifiers was used for the TCRbeta library. TCRdb processed the PCR reads anew with MiXCR; each CDR3 protein has one entry. The sample carries hundreds of thousands of distinct CDR3 sequences, around 12% recorded once.

The chain is built from TRBV30 and TRBJ1-2; D gene ambiguous. The TCR sequence derives from a human donor who donated a stem cell graft to a child with acute lymphoblastic leukemia. The sequenced sample was PBMCs from the stem cell graft donor, obtained from the stem cell graft. As DNA, the CDR3 is TGTGCCTGGAGTGTGTCACGGAACTATGGCTACACCTTC. Residues: CAWSVSRNYGYTF.